The 3 T cell receptor beta chains below all came from one sample that was sequenced in a study of shared clonotypes between healthy human individuals. Naive CD8 populations comprised CD45RO-negative cells positively selected for CCR7, excluding terminally differentiated effector memory CD45RA+ cells. This table comes from immunoSEQ multiplex PCR, and its TCRdb copy is limited to in-frame clones, with some not included. The sample comprises around 1,900,000 clones, around 93% of which are singletons, and under 2% rests with the top ten. The sample comprised naive CD8+ T cells from PBMCs. These receptors came from a man younger than 30 in good health. Some clones in this sample may be carry-over from other donors' samples.

The chain carries TRBV11-1 and TRBJ1-1; TRBD1 matches 8 bases. The CDR3 length is 15 residues. The ends lost 5 bases at V and 11 bases at J; junction bases unmatched: 16. CDR1 and CDR2 (germline): SGHAT, FQDESV (reference sequence). The CDR3 loop reads CASSQDRVPSVDAFF. DNA of the CDR3: TGTGCCAGCAGCCAGGACAGGGTACCTTCAGTGGATGCTTTCTTT.

V and J are TRBV7-2 and TRBJ2-1; D unclear. Trimming shortened V by 2 bases and J by 7 bases, and 6 bases separated the two germline ends. Germline CDR1 and CDR2: SGHTA and FQGNSA. This CDR3 is 12 amino acids long. The CDR3 DNA reads TGTGCCAGCAGCTTAAAGCTTAATGAGCAGTTCTTC. This encodes CASSLKLNEQFF.

With regard to this clone: The sample contains more than one DNA sequence encoding this CDR3. The chain combines TRBV19 with TRBJ2-1; TRBD2 aligns across 10 bases. V dropped 3 bases and J dropped 6; count of bases not matched to a gene: 5. Germline loops: CDR1 LNHDA, CDR2 SQIVND (reference sequence). The CDR3 runs 15 residues. The CDR3 loop is CASSIWLAGGNEQFF. The CDR3 DNA sequence: TGTGCCAGTAGTATCTGGTTAGCGGGAGGCAATGAGCAGTTCTTC.